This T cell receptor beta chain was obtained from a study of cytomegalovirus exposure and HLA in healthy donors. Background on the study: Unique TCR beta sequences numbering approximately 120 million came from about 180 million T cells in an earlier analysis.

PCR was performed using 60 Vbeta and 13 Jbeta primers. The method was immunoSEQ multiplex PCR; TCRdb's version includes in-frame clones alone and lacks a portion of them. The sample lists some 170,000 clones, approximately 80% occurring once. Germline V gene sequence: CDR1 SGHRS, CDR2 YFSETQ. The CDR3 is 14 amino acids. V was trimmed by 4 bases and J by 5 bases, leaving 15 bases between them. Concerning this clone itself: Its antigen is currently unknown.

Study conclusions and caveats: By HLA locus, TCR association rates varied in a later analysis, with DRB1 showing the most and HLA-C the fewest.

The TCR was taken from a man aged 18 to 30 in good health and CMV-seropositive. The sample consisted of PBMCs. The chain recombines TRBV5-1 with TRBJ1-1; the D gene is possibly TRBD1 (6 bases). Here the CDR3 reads CASSPRGGLTEAFF. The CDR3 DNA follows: TGCGCCAGCAGCCCGAGGGGGGGATTAACTGAAGCTTTCTTT.